What follows is one T cell receptor beta chain and its context. This sample was taken from a study of blood T cell repertoires in COVID-19. Study-wide context: Acute-phase and convalescent COVID-19 samples originated in the United States, Italy and Spain.

Authors' processing steps: The assay estimated nucleated cells by amplifying reference gene primers. The table came from immunoSEQ multiplex PCR; TCRdb's copy has only in-frame clones and leaves some out. V and J calls plus clone size are reproduced from that table; the DNA served to infer D and trimming. This sample has some 40,000 clones; roughly four fifths occur once, and the top ten carry over 12%. Germline loops: CDR1 GTSNPN, CDR2 SVGIG (reference sequence). Trimming removed 3 bases from V and 5 bases from J; junction bases left unmatched: 6. This CDR3 spans 14 amino acids. The TCR sequence derives from a human donor in a cohort sampled during active COVID-19. The V call is TRBV30, the J call TRBJ2-3; 9 bases line up with TRBD1. Input material: peripheral blood. This CDR3 reads CAWRGGTGRDTQYF. DNA of the CDR3: TGTGCCTGGAGAGGGGGGACAGGGCGAGATACGCAGTATTTT.